A single sample is the source of the 5 T cell receptor beta chains below, sequenced in a study of blood T cells in healthy people across ages. Using a J-beta primer mix together with a sample-barcoded 5' primer, a second PCR was run for about 7 to 12 cycles. From the 5' RACE reads, TCRdb called clonotypes with MiXCR, one entry per CDR3 protein. The sample records 550,000 to 800,000 distinct CDR3 sequences, about 34% being singletons. The sample was blood. Receptor source: a woman at least 80 years old in good health.

Points on this clonotype: Since a much larger clone is just one base distant, this may be a read error. This chain links TRBV5-1 with TRBJ2-7, with TRBD2 identical over 12 bases. The DNA matches TRBJ2-5 better at its end, which makes the J call doubtful. The CDR3 totals 17 residues. Germline-derived CDR1 and CDR2 are SGHRS and YFSETQ. The chain's CDR3 is CASSLTKTSGGHETQYF. The CDR3 bases are TGCGCCAGCAGCTTGACCAAGACTAGCGGGGGCCACGAGACCCAGTACTTC.

This clonotype has a count of ten or more. The gene calls are TRBV20-1 and TRBJ1-4, with D possibly being TRBD1 (6 bases). Germline V gene data show CDR1 as DFQATT and CDR2 as SNEGSKA (reference sequence). This CDR3 is 15 amino acids long. The ends were cut back, 0 bases at V and 8 bases at J, with 16 bases in the middle. The CDR3 loop is CSARDWGRGMEKLFF. CDR3 in DNA: TGCAGTGCTAGAGATTGGGGCAGGGGCATGGAAAAACTGTTTTTT.

Many counts were recorded for this clonotype. This chain connects TRBV6-2 or TRBV6-3 to TRBJ2-4, with 7 bases identical to TRBD1. The V segment lost 1 base and the J segment 0 bases; nucleotides outside the gene matches: 6. The CDR3 is 17 residues long. Germline CDR1 reads MNHEY; CDR2 reads SVGEGT. The CDR3 bases are TGTGCCAGCAGTTACTTCACAGGGGATCCAGCCAAAAACATTCAGTACTTC. Translation: CASSYFTGDPAKNIQYF.

This clonotype was picked up many times. The CDR3 here is CASRTQIYHQPPQYF. CDR3 in DNA: TGTGCCAGCAGGACACAAATCTATCATCAACCCCCGCAGTATTTT. This sequence joins TRBV6-4 and TRBJ2-3; unclear D gene. The CDR3 sequence is 15 residues long. Germline CDR1 and CDR2: MRHNA and SNTAGT. Trimming took off 6 bases at V and 10 bases at J, with 23 bases between the two ends.

This clonotype was detected many times. The V and J genes are TRBV5-1 and TRBJ1-1; 7 positions agree with TRBD1. CDR1 and CDR2 from the germline V gene are SGHRS and YFSETQ. This CDR3 spans 15 amino acids. Trimming took 4 bases from V and 1 from J; bases not matched to a gene: 7. CDR3 nucleotide sequence: TGCGCCAGCAGCCGAGGGGGACAGTCGAACACTGAAGCTTTCTTT. As protein: CASSRGGQSNTEAFF.